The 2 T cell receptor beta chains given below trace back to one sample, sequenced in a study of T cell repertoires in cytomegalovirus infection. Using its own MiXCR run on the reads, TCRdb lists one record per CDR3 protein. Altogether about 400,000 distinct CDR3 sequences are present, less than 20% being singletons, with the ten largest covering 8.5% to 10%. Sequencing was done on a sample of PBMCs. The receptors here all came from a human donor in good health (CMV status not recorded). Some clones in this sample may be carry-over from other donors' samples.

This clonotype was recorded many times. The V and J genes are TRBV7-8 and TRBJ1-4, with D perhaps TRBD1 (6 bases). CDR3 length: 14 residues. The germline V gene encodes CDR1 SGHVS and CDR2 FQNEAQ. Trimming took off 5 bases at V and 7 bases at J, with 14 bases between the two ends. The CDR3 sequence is CASSPEGGSEKLFF. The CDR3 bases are TGTGCCAGCAGCCCAGAGGGGGGTAGTGAAAAACTGTTTTTT. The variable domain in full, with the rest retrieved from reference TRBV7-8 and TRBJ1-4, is GAGVSQSPRYKVAKRGQDVALRCDPISGHVSLFWYQQALGQGPEFLTYFQNEAQLDKSGLPSDRFFAERPEGSVSTLKIQRTQQEDSAVYLCASSPEGGSEKLFFGSGTQLSVL.

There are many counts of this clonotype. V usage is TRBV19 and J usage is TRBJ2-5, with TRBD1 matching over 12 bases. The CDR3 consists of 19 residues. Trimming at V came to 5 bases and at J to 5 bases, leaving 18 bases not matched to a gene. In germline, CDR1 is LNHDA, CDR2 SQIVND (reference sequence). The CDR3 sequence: CASSAPTGQGASSMETQYF. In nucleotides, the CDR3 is TGTGCCAGTAGTGCTCCGACGGGACAGGGGGCGAGTAGTATGGAGACCCAGTACTTC. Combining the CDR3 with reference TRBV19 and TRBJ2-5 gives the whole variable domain DGGITQSPKYLFRKEGQNVTLSCEQNLNHDAMYWYRQDPGQGLRLIYYSQIVNDFQKGDIAEGYSVSREKKESFPLTVTSAQKNPTAFYLCASSAPTGQGASSMETQYFGPGTRLLVL.